Listed here are 8 T cell receptor beta chains from one sample, sequenced in a study of response to subunit inactivated influenza vaccine. Each CDR3 protein is one row after TCRdb ran MiXCR on the RT-PCR reads. The repertoire holds around 490,000 distinct CDR3 sequences, around 8% seen once, with 10% to 15% in the top ten. The sample here was PBMCs from blood, taken roughly 24 months after vaccination. Receptors originate from a man between 50 and 75 years old who received an inactivated influenza vaccine.

This clonotype was detected only a few times. The chain couples TRBV11-2 to TRBJ2-5, with TRBD2 matching over 9 bases. Per germline, CDR1 SGHAT and CDR2 FQNNGV. Germline trimming cut 5 bases from V and 7 bases from J; bases unmatched to any gene: 14. There are 16 residues in the CDR3. CDR3 region: CASSDLGRGGLGTQYF. DNA for the CDR3: TGTGCCAGCAGCGACCTAGGGCGGGGGGGACTAGGGACCCAGTACTTC.

The chain carries TRBV28 and TRBJ2-5; D remains unclear. Germline V lookup: CDR1 MDHEN, CDR2 SYDVKM. CDR3 size: 12 residues. Trimming took 5 bases from V and 5 from J, leaving 9 bases between them. The CDR3 DNA reads TGTGCCAGCAGTGACTCCTCGGAGACCCAGTACTTC. It codes for CASSDSSETQYF.

The chain combines TRBV5-1 with TRBJ2-2; D is undetermined. V was pared by 4 bases and J by 7 bases, with 11 bases between. The CDR3 spans 13 residues. From germline, CDR1 is SGHRS and CDR2 YFSETQ. DNA for the CDR3: TGCGCCAGCAGCGGTCAAGGTGACGGGGAGCTGTTTTTT. Translating gives CASSGQGDGELFF.

The rearrangement joins TRBV27 to TRBJ2-1; TRBD2 aligns across 9 bases. Per germline, CDR1 MNHEY and CDR2 SMNVEV (reference sequence). The CDR3 runs 17 residues. Unmatched junction bases numbered 14, after V lost 4 bases and J lost 7 bases. CDR3 bases: TGTGCCAGCAGTTACGCTCCTTTAGCGGGAGCTAGAAATGAGCAGTTCTTC. Protein sequence: CASSYAPLAGARNEQFF.

There are a few counts of this clonotype. The CDR3 reads CSVFLQGAYEQFF. The CDR3 DNA is TGCAGCGTTTTCCTTCAGGGGGCCTATGAGCAGTTCTTC. The chain couples TRBV29-1 to TRBJ2-1; 8 bases align to TRBD1. V lost 5 bases, J lost 8 bases, and 8 bases stayed unmatched. Germline values: CDR1 SQVTM, CDR2 ANQGSEA. There are 13 residues in the CDR3.

This clonotype appeared a few times. The chain couples TRBV5-1 to TRBJ2-3; possibly TRBD2 for D (6 bases). The germline gives CDR1 SGHRS, CDR2 YFSETQ. Trimming stripped 4 bases from V and 0 bases from J, with 12 bases between. This CDR3 spans 15 amino acids. The DNA for the CDR3 is TGCGCCAGCAGCCAGATGGGGGGTAGCACAGATACGCAGTATTTT. It specifies CASSQMGGSTDTQYF.

The rearrangement joins TRBV5-1 to TRBJ2-3; D is uncertain. The V end was cut by 0 bases, the J end by 4 bases, with 12 bases between. Germline loops: CDR1 SGHRS, CDR2 YFSETQ. The CDR3 consists of 15 residues. The CDR3 is CASSLGIAPPDTQYF. CDR3 DNA sequence: TGCGCCAGCAGCTTGGGGATCGCCCCGCCAGATACGCAGTATTTT.

The gene calls are TRBV20-1 and TRBJ2-7; 13 bases map to TRBD2. Germline V gene lookup returns CDR1 DFQATT and CDR2 SNEGSKA (reference sequence). With 1 base clipped from V and 5 bases from J, the junction kept 8 bases outside the gene matches. The CDR3 contains 16 residues. CDR3: CSARALAGGLTHEQYF. The CDR3 region has the DNA TGCAGTGCTAGAGCACTAGCGGGGGGGTTAACTCACGAGCAGTACTTC.